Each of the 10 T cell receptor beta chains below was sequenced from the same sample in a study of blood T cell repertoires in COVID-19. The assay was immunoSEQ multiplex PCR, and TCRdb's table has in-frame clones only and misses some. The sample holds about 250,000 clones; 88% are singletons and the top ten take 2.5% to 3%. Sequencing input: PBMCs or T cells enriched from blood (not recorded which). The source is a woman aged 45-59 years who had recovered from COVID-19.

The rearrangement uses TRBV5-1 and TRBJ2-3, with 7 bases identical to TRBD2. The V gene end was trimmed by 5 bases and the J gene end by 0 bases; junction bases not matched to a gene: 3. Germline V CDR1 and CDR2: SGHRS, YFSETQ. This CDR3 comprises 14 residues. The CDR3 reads CASRLASSTDTQYF. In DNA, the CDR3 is TGCGCCAGCAGACTAGCGTCGAGCACAGATACGCAGTATTTT.

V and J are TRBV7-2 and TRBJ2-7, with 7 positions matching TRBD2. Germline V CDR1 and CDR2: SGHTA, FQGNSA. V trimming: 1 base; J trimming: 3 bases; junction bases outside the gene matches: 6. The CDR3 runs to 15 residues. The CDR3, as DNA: TGTGCCAGCAGCTTAGTGTCTAGCGGAAACTACGAGCAGTACTTC. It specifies CASSLVSSGNYEQYF.

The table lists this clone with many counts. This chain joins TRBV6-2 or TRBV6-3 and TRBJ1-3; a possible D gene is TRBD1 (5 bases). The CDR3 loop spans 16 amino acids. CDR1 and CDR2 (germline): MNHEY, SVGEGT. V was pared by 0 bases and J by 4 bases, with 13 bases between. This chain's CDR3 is CASSYSGRAAGNTIYF. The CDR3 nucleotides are TGTGCCAGCAGTTACTCGGGCAGGGCGGCCGGAAACACCATATATTTT.

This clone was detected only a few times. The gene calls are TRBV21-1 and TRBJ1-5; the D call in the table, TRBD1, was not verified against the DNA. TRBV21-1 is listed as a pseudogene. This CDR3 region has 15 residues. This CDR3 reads CASISGQEGYQPQHF. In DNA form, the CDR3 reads TGTGCCAGCATTTCCGGACAGGAGGGATATCAGCCCCAGCATTTT.

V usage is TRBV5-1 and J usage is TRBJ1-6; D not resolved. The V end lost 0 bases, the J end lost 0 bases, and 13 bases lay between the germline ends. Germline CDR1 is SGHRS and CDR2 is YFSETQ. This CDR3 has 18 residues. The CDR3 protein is CASSLGQRGSSYNSPLHF. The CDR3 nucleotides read TGCGCCAGCAGCTTGGGTCAGCGAGGAAGCTCCTATAATTCACCCCTCCACTTT.

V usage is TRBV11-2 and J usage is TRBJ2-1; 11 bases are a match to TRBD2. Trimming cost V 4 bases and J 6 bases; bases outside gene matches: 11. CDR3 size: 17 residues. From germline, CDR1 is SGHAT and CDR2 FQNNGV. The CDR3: CASSSMSISGRGNEQFF. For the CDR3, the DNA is TGTGCCAGCAGCTCAATGAGCATTAGCGGGAGGGGCAATGAGCAGTTCTTC.

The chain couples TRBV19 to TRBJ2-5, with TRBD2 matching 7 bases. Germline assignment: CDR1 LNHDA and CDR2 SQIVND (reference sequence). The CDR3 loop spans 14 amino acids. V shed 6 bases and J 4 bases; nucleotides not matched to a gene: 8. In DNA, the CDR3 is TGTGCCAGTAGGAGGTCGGGGGGTGGAGAGACCCAGTACTTC. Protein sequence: CASRRSGGGETQYF. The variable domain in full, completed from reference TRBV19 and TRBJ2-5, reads DGGITQSPKYLFRKEGQNVTLSCEQNLNHDAMYWYRQDPGQGLRLIYYSQIVNDFQKGDIAEGYSVSREKKESFPLTVTSAQKNPTAFYLCASRRSGGGETQYFGPGTRLLVL.

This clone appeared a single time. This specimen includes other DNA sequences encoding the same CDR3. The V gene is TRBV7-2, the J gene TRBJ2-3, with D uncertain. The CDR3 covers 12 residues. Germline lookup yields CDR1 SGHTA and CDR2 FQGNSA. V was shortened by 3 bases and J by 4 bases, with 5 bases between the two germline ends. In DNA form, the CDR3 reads TGTGCCAGCAGCTTCGTTTCAGATACGCAGTATTTT. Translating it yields CASSFVSDTQYF.

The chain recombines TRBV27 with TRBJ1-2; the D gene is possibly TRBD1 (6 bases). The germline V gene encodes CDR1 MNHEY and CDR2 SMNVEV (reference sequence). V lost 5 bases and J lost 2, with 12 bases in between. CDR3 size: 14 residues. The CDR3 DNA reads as TGTGCCAGCAGTCCCAGGACAGAAAACTATGGCTACACCTTC. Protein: CASSPRTENYGYTF.

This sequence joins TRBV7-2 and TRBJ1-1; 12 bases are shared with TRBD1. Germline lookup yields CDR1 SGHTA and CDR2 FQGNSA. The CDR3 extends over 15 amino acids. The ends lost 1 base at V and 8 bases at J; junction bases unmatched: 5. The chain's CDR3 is CASSLGGTGGREAFF. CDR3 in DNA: TGTGCCAGCAGCTTAGGCGGGACAGGGGGCCGGGAAGCTTTCTTT.